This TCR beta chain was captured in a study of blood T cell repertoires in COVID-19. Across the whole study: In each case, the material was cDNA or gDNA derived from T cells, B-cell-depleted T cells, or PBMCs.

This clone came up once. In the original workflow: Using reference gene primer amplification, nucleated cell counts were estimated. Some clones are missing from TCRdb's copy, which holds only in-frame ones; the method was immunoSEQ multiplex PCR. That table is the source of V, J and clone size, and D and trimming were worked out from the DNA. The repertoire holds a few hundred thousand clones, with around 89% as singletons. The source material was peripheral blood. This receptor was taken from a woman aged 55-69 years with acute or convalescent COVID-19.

This CDR3 is CASSQAGGPYNEQFF. CDR3 nucleotides: TGCGCCAGCAGCCAAGCGGGAGGACCCTACAATGAGCAGTTCTTC. The J gene is TRBJ2-1, the V gene TRBV4-3, with TRBD2 matching 7 bases. J was trimmed by 2 bases and V by 1 base; bases with no gene match: 2. The CDR3 covers 15 residues. The germline V gene encodes CDR1 LGHNA and CDR2 YSLEER.